This T cell receptor beta chain was captured by sequencing in a study of beta chain features in type 1 diabetes. General study findings and limits: When Type 1 diabetes patients were examined, their TCRB CDR3s proved moderately but significantly shorter in all four CD4+ subsets.

Isolated RNA was reverse transcribed in full, so expressed TCRB transcripts were sequenced. It was found that naive, central memory and regulatory T cell samples averaged about 3.5 million reads. The method was immunoSEQ multiplex PCR; TCRdb's version includes in-frame clones alone and lacks a portion of them. Altogether under 800,000 clones are present, 15% to 19% being singletons, with the ten largest covering about 0.097%. This clone was counted only a few times. Its antigen is unidentified. Germline V gene data show CDR1 as SEHNR and CDR2 as FQNEAQ (reference sequence). The CDR3 is 15 residues long. With 0 bases removed from V and 6 bases from J, the gap between germline ends came to 11 bases.

This chain uses TRBV7-9 with TRBJ2-2, with TRBD1 as a possible D gene (6 bases). The source of this sequence is a man younger than 35 in good health. Sequencing input: naive CD4+ T cells from blood. The CDR3 nucleotides read TGTGCCAGCAGCTTAGCCACCCCAGGGGCCGGGGAGCTGTTTTTT. Residues: CASSLATPGAGELFF.